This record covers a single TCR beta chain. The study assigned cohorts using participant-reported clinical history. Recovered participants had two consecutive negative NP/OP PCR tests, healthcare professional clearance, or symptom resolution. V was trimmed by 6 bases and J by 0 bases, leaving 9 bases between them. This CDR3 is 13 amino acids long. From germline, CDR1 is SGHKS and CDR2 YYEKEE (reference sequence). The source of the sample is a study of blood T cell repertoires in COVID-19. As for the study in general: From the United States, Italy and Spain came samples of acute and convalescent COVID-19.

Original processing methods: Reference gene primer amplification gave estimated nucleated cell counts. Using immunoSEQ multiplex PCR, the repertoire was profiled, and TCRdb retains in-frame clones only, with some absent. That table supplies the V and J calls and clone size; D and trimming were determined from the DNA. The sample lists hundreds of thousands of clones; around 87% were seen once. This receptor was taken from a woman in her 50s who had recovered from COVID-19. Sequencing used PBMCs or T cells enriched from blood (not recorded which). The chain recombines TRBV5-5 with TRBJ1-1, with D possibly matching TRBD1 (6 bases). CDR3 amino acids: CASKQGLNTEAFF. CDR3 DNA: TGTGCCAGCAAACAGGGCTTGAACACTGAAGCTTTCTTT.